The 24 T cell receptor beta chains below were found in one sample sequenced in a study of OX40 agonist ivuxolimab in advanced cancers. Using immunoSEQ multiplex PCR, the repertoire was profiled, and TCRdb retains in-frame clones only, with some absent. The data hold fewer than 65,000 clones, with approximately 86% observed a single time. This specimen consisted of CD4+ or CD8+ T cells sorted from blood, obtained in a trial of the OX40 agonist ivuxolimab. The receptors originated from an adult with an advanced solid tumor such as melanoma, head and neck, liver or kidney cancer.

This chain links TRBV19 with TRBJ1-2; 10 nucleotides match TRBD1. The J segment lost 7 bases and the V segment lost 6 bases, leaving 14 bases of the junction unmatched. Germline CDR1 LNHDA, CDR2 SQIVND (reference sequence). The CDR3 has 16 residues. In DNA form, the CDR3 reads TGTGCCAGTAGCAGGAATGGCGGACAGGGGGACGGTGGCTACACCTTC. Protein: CASSRNGGQGDGGYTF.

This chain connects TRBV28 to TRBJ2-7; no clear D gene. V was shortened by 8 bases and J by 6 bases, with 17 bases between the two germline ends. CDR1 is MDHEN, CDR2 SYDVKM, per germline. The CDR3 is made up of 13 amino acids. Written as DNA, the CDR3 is TGTGCCAGCGAACCAGCCCCGGGCCTCGAGCAGTACTTC. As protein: CASEPAPGLEQYF. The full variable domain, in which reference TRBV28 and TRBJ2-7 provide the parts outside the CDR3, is DVKVTQSSRYLVKRTGEKVFLECVQDMDHENMFWYRQDPGLGLRLIYFSYDVKMKEKGDIPEGYSVSREKKERFSLILESASTNQTSMYLCASEPAPGLEQYFGPGTRLTVT.

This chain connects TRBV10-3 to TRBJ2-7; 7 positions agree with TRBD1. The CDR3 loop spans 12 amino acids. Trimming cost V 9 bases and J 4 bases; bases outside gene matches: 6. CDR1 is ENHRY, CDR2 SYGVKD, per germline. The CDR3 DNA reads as TGTGCCATACGACAGGGAAATTACGAGCAGTACTTC. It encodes CAIRQGNYEQYF.

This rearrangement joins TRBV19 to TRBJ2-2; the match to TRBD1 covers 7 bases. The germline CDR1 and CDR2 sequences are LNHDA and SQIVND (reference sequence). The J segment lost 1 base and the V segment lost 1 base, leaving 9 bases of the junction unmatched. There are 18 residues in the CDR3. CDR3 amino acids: CASSIGPWQGENTGELFF. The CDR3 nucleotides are TGTGCCAGTAGTATAGGCCCGTGGCAGGGGGAGAACACCGGGGAGCTGTTTTTT.

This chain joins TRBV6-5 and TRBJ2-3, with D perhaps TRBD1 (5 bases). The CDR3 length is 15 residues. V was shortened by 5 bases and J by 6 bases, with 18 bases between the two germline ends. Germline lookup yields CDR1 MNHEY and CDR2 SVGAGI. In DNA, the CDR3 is TGTGCCAGCAGTCCTTCGAGTATGGGGCTGGATACGCAGTATTTT. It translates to CASSPSSMGLDTQYF.

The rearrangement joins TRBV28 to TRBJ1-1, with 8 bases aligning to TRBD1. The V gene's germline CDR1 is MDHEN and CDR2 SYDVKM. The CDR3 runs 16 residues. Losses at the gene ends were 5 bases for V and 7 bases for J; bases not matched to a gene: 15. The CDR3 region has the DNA TGTGCCAGCAGTACTCGTGTCCGGACAGGGTCTTTTGAAGCTTTCTTT. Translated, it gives CASSTRVRTGSFEAFF.

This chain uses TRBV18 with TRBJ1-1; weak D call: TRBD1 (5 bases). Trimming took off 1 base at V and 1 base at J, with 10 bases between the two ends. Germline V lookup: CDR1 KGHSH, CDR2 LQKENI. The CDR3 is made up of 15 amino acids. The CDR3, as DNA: TGTGCCAGCTCACCACAGGGGCCGGGGAACACTGAAGCTTTCTTT. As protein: CASSPQGPGNTEAFF.

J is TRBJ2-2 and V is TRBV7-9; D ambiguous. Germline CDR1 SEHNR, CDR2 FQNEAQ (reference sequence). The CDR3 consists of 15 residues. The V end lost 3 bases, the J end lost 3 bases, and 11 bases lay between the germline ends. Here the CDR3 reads CASSFYMADTGELFF. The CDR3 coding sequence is TGTGCCAGCAGCTTTTACATGGCGGACACCGGGGAGCTGTTTTTT.

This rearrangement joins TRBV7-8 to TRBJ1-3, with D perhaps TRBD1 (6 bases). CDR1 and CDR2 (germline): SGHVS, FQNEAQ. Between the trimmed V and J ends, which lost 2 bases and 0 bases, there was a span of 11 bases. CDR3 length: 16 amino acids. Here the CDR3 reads CASSLQQGYSGNTIYF. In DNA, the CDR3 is TGTGCCAGCAGCTTACAGCAGGGGTACTCTGGAAACACCATATATTTT.

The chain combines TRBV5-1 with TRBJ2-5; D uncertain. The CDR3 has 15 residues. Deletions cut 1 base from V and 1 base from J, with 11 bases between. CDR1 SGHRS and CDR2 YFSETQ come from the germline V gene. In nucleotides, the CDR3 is TGCGCCAGCAGCTTGAGGCAAGGATTCCAAGAGACCCAGTACTTC. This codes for CASSLRQGFQETQYF.

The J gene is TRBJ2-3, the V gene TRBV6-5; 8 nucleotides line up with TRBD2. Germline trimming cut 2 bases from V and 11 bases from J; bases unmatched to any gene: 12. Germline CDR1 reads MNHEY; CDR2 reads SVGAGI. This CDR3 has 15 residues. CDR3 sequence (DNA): TGTGCCAGCAGTTACGCGGCTAGCGGGTTTGGCTGGCAGTATTTT. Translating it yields CASSYAASGFGWQYF.

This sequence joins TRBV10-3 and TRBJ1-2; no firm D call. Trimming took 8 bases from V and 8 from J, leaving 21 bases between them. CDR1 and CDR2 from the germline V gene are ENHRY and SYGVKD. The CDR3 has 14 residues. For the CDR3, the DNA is TGTGCCATCGGAATCGGGCAGGCCCCGCGAGGCTACACCTTC. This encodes CAIGIGQAPRGYTF.

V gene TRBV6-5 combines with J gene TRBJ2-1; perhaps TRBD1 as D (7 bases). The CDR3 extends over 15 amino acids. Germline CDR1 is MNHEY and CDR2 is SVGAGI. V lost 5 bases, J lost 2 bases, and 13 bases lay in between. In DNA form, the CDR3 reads TGTGCCAGCAGTACCCGCGGGACAGCCTACAATGAGCAGTTCTTC. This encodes CASSTRGTAYNEQFF.

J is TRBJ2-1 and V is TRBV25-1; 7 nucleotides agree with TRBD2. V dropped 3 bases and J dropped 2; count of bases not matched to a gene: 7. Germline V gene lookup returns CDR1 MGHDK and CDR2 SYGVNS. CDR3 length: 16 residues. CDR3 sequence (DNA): TGTGCCAGCAGTGACCCTGGGCGGGAGACCTACAATGAGCAGTTCTTC. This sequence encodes CASSDPGRETYNEQFF.

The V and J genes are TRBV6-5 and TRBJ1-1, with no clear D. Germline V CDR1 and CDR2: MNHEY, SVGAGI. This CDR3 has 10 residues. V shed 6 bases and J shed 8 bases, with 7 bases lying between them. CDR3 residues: CASSHGEAFF. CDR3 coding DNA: TGTGCCAGCAGCCATGGGGAAGCTTTCTTT.

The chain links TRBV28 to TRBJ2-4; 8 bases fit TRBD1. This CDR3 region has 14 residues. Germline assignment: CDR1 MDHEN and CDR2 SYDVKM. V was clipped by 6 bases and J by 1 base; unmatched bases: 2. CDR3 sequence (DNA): TGTGCCAGCAGCCGACAGGGGGCCAAAAACATTCAGTACTTC. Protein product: CASSRQGAKNIQYF.

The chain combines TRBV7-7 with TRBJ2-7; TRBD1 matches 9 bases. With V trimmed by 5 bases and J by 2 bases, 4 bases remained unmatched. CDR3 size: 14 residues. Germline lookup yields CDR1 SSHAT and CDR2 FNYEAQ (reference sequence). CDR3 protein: CASSPGTGTYEQYF. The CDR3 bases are TGTGCCAGCAGCCCCGGGACAGGGACCTACGAGCAGTACTTC.

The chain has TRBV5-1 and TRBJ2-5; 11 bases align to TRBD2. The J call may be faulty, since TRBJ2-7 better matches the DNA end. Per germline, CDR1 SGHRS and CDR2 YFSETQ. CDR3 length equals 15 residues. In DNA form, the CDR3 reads TGCGCCAGCAGCGCACAGGGACTAGCGGAATACGAGCAGTACTTC. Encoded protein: CASSAQGLAEYEQYF.

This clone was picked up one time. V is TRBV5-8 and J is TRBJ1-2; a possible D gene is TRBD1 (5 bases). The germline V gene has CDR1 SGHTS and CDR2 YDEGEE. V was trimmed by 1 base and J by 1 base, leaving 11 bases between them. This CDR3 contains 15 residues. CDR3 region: CASSLSGGGNYGYTF. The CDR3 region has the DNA TGTGCCAGCAGCTTGTCCGGGGGTGGTAACTATGGCTACACCTTC.

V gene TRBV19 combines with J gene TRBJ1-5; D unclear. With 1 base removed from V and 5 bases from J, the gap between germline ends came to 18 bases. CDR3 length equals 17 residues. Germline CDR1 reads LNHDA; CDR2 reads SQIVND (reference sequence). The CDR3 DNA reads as TGTGCCAGTAGTATAGCAGGAAGCTACGAGACGGATCAGCCCCAGCATTTT. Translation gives CASSIAGSYETDQPQHF.

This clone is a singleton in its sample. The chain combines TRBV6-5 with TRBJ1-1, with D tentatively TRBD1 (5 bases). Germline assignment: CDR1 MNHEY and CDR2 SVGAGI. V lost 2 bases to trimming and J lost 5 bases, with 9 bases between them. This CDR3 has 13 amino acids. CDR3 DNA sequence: TGTGCCAGCAGTTACGACAGACTTACTGAAGCTTTCTTT. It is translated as CASSYDRLTEAFF.

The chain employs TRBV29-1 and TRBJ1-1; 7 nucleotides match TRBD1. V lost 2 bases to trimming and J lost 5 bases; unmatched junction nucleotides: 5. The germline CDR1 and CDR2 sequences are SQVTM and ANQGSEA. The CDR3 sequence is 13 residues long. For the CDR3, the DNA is TGCAGCGTTGAACAGGGGGATTGGACTGAAGCTTTCTTT. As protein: CSVEQGDWTEAFF. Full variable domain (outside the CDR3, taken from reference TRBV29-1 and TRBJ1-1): SAVISQKPSRDICQRGTSLTIQCQVDSQVTMMFWYRQQPGQSLTLIATANQGSEATYESGFVIDKFPISRPNLTFSTLTVSNMSPEDSSIYLCSVEQGDWTEAFFGQGTRLTVV.

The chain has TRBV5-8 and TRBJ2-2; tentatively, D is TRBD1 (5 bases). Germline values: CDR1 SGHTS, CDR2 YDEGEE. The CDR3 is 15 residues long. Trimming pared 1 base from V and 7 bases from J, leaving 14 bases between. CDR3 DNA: TGTGCCAGCAGCTTGCCAGGGTTTTTGAGCGGGGAGCTGTTTTTT. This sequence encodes CASSLPGFLSGELFF.

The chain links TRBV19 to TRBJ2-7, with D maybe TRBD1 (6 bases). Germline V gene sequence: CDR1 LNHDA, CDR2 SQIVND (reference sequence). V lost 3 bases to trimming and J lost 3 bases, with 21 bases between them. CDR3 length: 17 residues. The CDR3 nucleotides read TGTGCCAGTAGTATCTCGATCCGACAGCAGGGGTTCTACGAGCAGTACTTC. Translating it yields CASSISIRQQGFYEQYF.